The entry below describes one TCR beta chain. The sampling schedule covered blood at baseline, cycle 4 day 1, and cycle 7 day 1. This entry comes from a study of OX40 agonist ivuxolimab in advanced cancers. Study information: Averaging 60 years in age, with a range of roughly 23 to 80, the cohort was about 86% male. Three dose-escalation patients had partial responses: one with hepatocellular carcinoma and two with cutaneous melanoma.

Assay used: immunoSEQ multiplex PCR; TCRdb lists only in-frame clones, some missing. The data show some 110,000 clones, 90% seen once. Trimming shortened V by 2 bases and J by 9 bases, and 17 bases separated the two germline ends. The CDR3 has 15 amino acids. The germline gives CDR1 MNHEY, CDR2 SVGAGI. Sequenced here: CD4+ or CD8+ T cells sorted from blood, sampled in a trial of the OX40 agonist ivuxolimab. This sequence joins TRBV6-5 and TRBJ1-5; a possible D gene is TRBD1 (6 bases). The source is an adult with an advanced solid tumor such as melanoma, head and neck, liver or kidney cancer. The CDR3 loop reads CASSYQGLASWPQHF. The CDR3 DNA sequence: TGTGCCAGCAGTTACCAGGGGTTGGCCTCGTGGCCCCAGCATTTT.